The 13 T cell receptor beta chains below all came from one sample that was sequenced in a study of T cells in women clearing cervical HPV infection. The data were produced by immunoSEQ multiplex PCR, yet TCRdb's version contains in-frame clones alone and is incomplete. The ten top clones account for under 8%, within a sample of tens of thousands of clones. Sequencing used blood buffy coat. The receptors were gathered from a woman between 18 and 70 years old with a cervical HPV16 infection that either progressed to CIN3+ or cleared (not recorded which).

Comment on this clone: Sequencing ends 3 residues short of the CDR3 end; the germline J gene provides the rest. This chain links TRBV20-1 with TRBJ2-5, with a possible D match to TRBD2 (5 bases). Per germline, CDR1 DFQATT and CDR2 SNEGSKA (reference sequence). This CDR3 has 15 residues. Trimming took off 4 bases at V and 2 bases at J, with 17 bases between the two ends. The chain's CDR3 is CSAKRRGIRQETQYF. The sequenced part of the CDR3 DNA is TGCAGTGCTAAACGCCGGGGTATTAGGCAAGAGACC.

On this clone: Sequencing ends 3 residues short of the CDR3 end; the germline J gene provides the rest. This chain connects TRBV2 to TRBJ2-2; D is perhaps TRBD2 (6 bases). V was clipped by 2 bases and J by 6 bases, with 10 bases between them. The CDR3 covers 14 residues. CDR1 is SNHLY, CDR2 FYNNEI, per germline. The chain's CDR3 is CASSEMRGAGELFF. The covered CDR3 bases are TGTGCCAGCAGTGAAATGCGGGGAGCCGGGGAG.

A note on this clone: The read stops 3 residues short of the end of the CDR3; the missing end is completed from the germline J gene. The rearrangement links TRBV2 to TRBJ2-1, with D possibly matching TRBD1 (6 bases). Germline CDR1 and CDR2: SNHLY and FYNNEI. The V end lost 2 bases, the J end lost 2 bases, and 10 bases lay between the germline ends. The CDR3 runs to 15 residues. The DNA read from the CDR3 is TGTGCCAGCAGTGAAAGGGACACCACCTACAATGAG. Protein product: CASSERDTTYNE. The full CDR3 protein is CASSERDTTYNEQFF.

Comments on this clone: The read ends 3 residues before the CDR3 terminus; that terminus is restored from the germline J gene. The rearrangement links TRBV27 to TRBJ1-6, with TRBD1 matching over 8 bases. The V gene's germline CDR1 is MNHEY and CDR2 SMNVEV (reference sequence). The CDR3 totals 16 residues. Unmatched junction bases numbered 11, after V lost 4 bases and J lost 9 bases. The sequenced CDR3 bases are TGTGCCAGCAGTTACCACAGGGGGATCGGTGTTTCACCC. This codes for CASSYHRGIGVSP. The entire CDR3 reads CASSYHRGIGVSPLHF.

On this clone: The missing CDR3 end, 3 residues past where the read stops, is filled in from the germline J gene. V and J are TRBV6-1 and TRBJ2-6; no clear D gene. The CDR3 extends over 15 amino acids. V lost 3 bases and J 0 bases, leaving 6 bases between the germline ends. Germline CDR1 reads MNHNS; CDR2 reads SASEGT. The sequenced part of the CDR3 DNA is TGTGCCAGCAGTGAGAAGCCCTCTGGGGCCAACGTC. It specifies CASSEKPSGANV. The entire CDR3 protein reads CASSEKPSGANVLTF.

About this clone: Read coverage stops 3 residues before the CDR3 terminus; the germline J gene supplies the remainder. This chain links TRBV5-6 with TRBJ1-2; tentatively, D is TRBD1 (5 bases). The germline gives CDR1 SGHDT, CDR2 YYEEEE. V lost 0 bases, J lost 1 base, and 10 bases lay in between. This CDR3 is built from 15 residues. This CDR3 is CASSLGRQGNYGYTF. The CDR3 bases that were read are TGTGCCAGCAGCTTGGGCCGCCAGGGTAACTATGGC.

Regarding this clone: The read gets to within 3 residues of the CDR3 end, and the germline J gene fills in the rest. The V call is TRBV12-3 or TRBV12-4, the J call TRBJ1-5; no firm D call. This CDR3 is 13 amino acids long. V was cut by 6 bases and J by 4 bases, with 10 bases left in between. The CDR3 sequence: CASRSTVNQPQHF. Incomplete CDR3 DNA: TGTGCCAGCAGGTCTACAGTGAATCAGCCC.

On this clone: The sequenced fragment ends 3 residues before the CDR3 boundary, so the rest is inferred from the germline J gene. This chain connects TRBV7-9 to TRBJ1-1, with D perhaps matching TRBD1 (6 bases). Trimming left V 7 bases short and J 6 bases short, with 12 bases between. The CDR3 loop spans 12 amino acids. Per germline, CDR1 SEHNR and CDR2 FQNEAQ (reference sequence). The CDR3 loop reads CASTPDSAEAFF. The DNA read from the CDR3 is TGTGCCAGCACCCCGGACAGCGCTGAA. Together with reference TRBV7-9 and TRBJ1-1, the CDR3 gives the full variable domain: DTGVSQNPRHKITKRGQNVTFRCDPISEHNRLYWYRQTLGQGPEFLTYFQNEAQLEKSRLLSDRFSAERPKGSFSTLEIQRTEQGDSAMYLCASTPDSAEAFFGQGTRLTVV.

Considering frequency, this clone is medium-sized. The read ends 3 residues early relative to the CDR3; the germline J gene fills the gap. This chain links TRBV18 with TRBJ2-6; perhaps TRBD1 as D (6 bases). V was cut by 3 bases and J by 0 bases, with 9 bases left in between. The CDR3 runs to 16 residues. Germline V CDR1 and CDR2: KGHSH, LQKENI. The CDR3 DNA, read in part, is TGTGCCAGCTCACCGACAGGTCTCTCTGGGGCCAACGTC. It encodes CASSPTGLSGANV. In full, the CDR3 is CASSPTGLSGANVLTF. Variable domain in full (rest from reference TRBV18 and TRBJ2-6): NAGVMQNPRHLVRRRGQEARLRCSPMKGHSHVYWYRQLPEEGLKFMVYLQKENIIDESGMPKERFSAEFPKEGPSILRIQQVVRGDSAAYFCASSPTGLSGANVLTFGAGSRLTVL.

Comments on this clone: The read finishes 3 residues shy of the CDR3 end, and the germline J gene is used to complete it. The rearrangement joins TRBV7-8 to TRBJ1-5, with 8 bases lining up with TRBD1. The V segment lost 5 bases and the J segment 1 base; nucleotides outside the gene matches: 13. The V gene's germline CDR1 is SGHVS and CDR2 FQNEAQ. The CDR3 totals 18 residues. The chain's CDR3 is CASSLRPLGTGSNQPQHF. The DNA read from the CDR3 is TGTGCCAGCAGCCTACGACCCCTTGGGACAGGAAGCAATCAGCCC. Full variable domain (outside the CDR3, taken from reference TRBV7-8 and TRBJ1-5): GAGVSQSPRYKVAKRGQDVALRCDPISGHVSLFWYQQALGQGPEFLTYFQNEAQLDKSGLPSDRFFAERPEGSVSTLKIQRTQQEDSAVYLCASSLRPLGTGSNQPQHFGDGTRLSIL.

Comments on this clone: The read comes to an end 3 residues before the CDR3 does, leaving the germline J gene to fill in the end. The chain couples TRBV19 to TRBJ1-5; no firm D call. Trimming removed 5 bases at V and 3 bases at J, with 14 bases between. CDR3 length: 15 amino acids. The germline V gene has CDR1 LNHDA and CDR2 SQIVND (reference sequence). Incomplete CDR3 DNA: TGTGCCAGTAGTGACTACAGCGATTCCAATCAGCCC. It specifies CASSDYSDSNQP. The CDR3 as a whole reads CASSDYSDSNQPQHF.

With respect to this clone: The read halts 3 residues ahead of the CDR3 end, with the missing end drawn from the germline J gene. The chain joins TRBV5-1 to TRBJ1-1; TRBD1 might be the D (5 bases). The CDR3 sequence is 13 residues long. Germline values: CDR1 SGHRS, CDR2 YFSETQ. The V and J ends lost 2 bases and 3 bases respectively, with 8 bases between them. The sequenced CDR3 bases are TGCGCCAGCAGCTTTCAGGGAGACACTGAA. Protein: CASSFQGDTE. In full, the CDR3 is CASSFQGDTEAFF.

This chain's CDR3 is CASSPYTSGAFNEQFF. The CDR3 bases that were read are TGTGCCAGCTCACCCTACACTAGCGGGGCCTTCAATGAG. The chain employs TRBV18 and TRBJ2-1, with 10 bases lining up with TRBD2. The read halts 3 residues ahead of the CDR3 end, with the missing end drawn from the germline J gene. The length of the CDR3 is 16 residues. Germline assignment: CDR1 KGHSH and CDR2 LQKENI. V gave up 3 bases and J gave up 6 bases; unmatched junction bases: 8. Combining the CDR3 with reference TRBV18 and TRBJ2-1 gives the whole variable domain NAGVMQNPRHLVRRRGQEARLRCSPMKGHSHVYWYRQLPEEGLKFMVYLQKENIIDESGMPKERFSAEFPKEGPSILRIQQVVRGDSAAYFCASSPYTSGAFNEQFFGPGTRLTVL.